Presented here are 28 T cell receptor beta chains from one specimen sequenced in a study of control samples from healthy donors and cancer patients. This table comes from immunoSEQ multiplex PCR, and its TCRdb copy is limited to in-frame clones, with some not included. The profile covers approximately 46,000 clones, with 85% to 95% appearing a single time and 0.7% to 0.85% taken by the ten largest. Material for sequencing was PBMCs. Receptor source: a man aged 25-45 years with colorectal cancer.

The chain has TRBV20-1 and TRBJ1-4; no clear D gene. Germline CDR1 is DFQATT and CDR2 is SNEGSKA (reference sequence). V shed 7 bases and J shed 5 bases, with 8 bases lying between them. This CDR3 is built from 11 residues. The CDR3 protein is CSVGRNEKLFF. In DNA form, the CDR3 reads TGCAGTGTGGGCAGGAATGAAAAACTGTTTTTT.

This chain joins TRBV30 and TRBJ1-5; the D is unclear. The ends were cut back, 3 bases at V and 8 bases at J, with 14 bases in the middle. Germline CDR1 reads GTSNPN; CDR2 reads SVGIG (reference sequence). The CDR3 has 13 amino acids. The CDR3 here is CAWSRPPEKPQHF. In DNA form, the CDR3 reads TGTGCCTGGAGCCGCCCGCCCGAAAAGCCCCAGCATTTT.

A single count supports this clone. The genes are TRBV11-3 and TRBJ1-6; D not certain. Germline CDR1 SGHNT, CDR2 YENEEA. V was shortened by 8 bases and J by 9 bases, with 8 bases between the two germline ends. The CDR3 spans 11 residues. CDR3 in DNA: TGTGCCAGCCCTACTGGTTCACCCCTCCACTTT. It is translated as CASPTGSPLHF.

This clone was counted a single time. The same CDR3 arises from other DNA sequences in this sample as well. The gene calls are TRBV7-7 and TRBJ2-5; 10 bases agree with TRBD2. The CDR3 is made up of 16 amino acids. CDR1 is SSHAT, CDR2 FNYEAQ, per germline (reference sequence). The V segment lost 3 bases and the J segment 5 bases; nucleotides outside the gene matches: 9. The CDR3 nucleotides read TGTGCCAGCAGCTTTAGGAGCGGGGGGGGTCGGGAGACCCAGTACTTC. It specifies CASSFRSGGGRETQYF.

The chain joins TRBV2 to TRBJ2-2; D may be TRBD1 (5 bases). Trimming removed 4 bases at V and 4 bases at J, with 10 bases between. The CDR3 has 14 amino acids. Germline V lookup: CDR1 SNHLY, CDR2 FYNNEI. CDR3 loop: CASSGGRVTGELFF. CDR3 bases: TGTGCCAGCAGTGGGGGCAGGGTCACCGGGGAGCTGTTTTTT.

V is TRBV24-1 and J is TRBJ2-3; D is perhaps TRBD1 or TRBD2 (5 bases each). V was shortened by 5 bases and J by 4 bases, with 9 bases between the two germline ends. CDR3 length: 13 amino acids. In germline, CDR1 is KGHDR, CDR2 SFDVKD. The CDR3 DNA reads TGTGCCACCAGTGGAGGGGCAGCAGATACGCAGTATTTT. It codes for CATSGGAADTQYF.

This clone was seen more than once but under ten times. The V call is TRBV6-4, the J call TRBJ2-3, with 7 positions matching TRBD2. Per germline, CDR1 MRHNA and CDR2 SNTAGT. The V segment lost 5 bases and the J segment 1 base; nucleotides outside the gene matches: 3. The CDR3 length is 14 residues. CDR3 sequence reads: CASSLAVGTDTQYF. DNA of the CDR3: TGTGCCAGCAGTCTAGCGGTCGGCACAGATACGCAGTATTTT.

This clone showed up just once. V gene TRBV25-1 combines with J gene TRBJ1-3; possibly TRBD1 for D (6 bases). Germline CDR1 reads MGHDK; CDR2 reads SYGVNS. V was cut by 6 bases and J by 0 bases, with 9 bases left in between. The CDR3 length is 14 residues. CDR3: CASSQTGSGNTIYF. The CDR3 bases are TGTGCCAGCAGCCAGACAGGCTCTGGAAACACCATATATTTT.

This CDR3 reads CASISLLGGVNTEAFF. The CDR3 bases are TGTGCCAGCATATCCCTCTTAGGGGGGGTGAACACTGAAGCTTTCTTT. This chain uses TRBV7-9 with TRBJ1-1, with a weak D call TRBD1 (6 bases). Germline V gives CDR1 SEHNR, CDR2 FQNEAQ (reference sequence). This CDR3 is 16 amino acids long. The V end was cut by 7 bases, the J end by 0 bases, with 18 bases between.

This clone occurred a few times. The genes are TRBV2 and TRBJ1-5; a possible D gene is TRBD1 (5 bases). The CDR3 runs to 13 residues. The germline V gene encodes CDR1 SNHLY and CDR2 FYNNEI. V was clipped by 10 bases and J by 7 bases, with 17 bases between them. The CDR3: CATAGAREQPQHF. The CDR3 DNA sequence: TGTGCCACCGCTGGGGCGAGGGAGCAGCCCCAGCATTTT.

V and J are TRBV20-1 and TRBJ2-4; TRBD2 is a possible D gene (6 bases). The V end was cut by 3 bases, the J end by 3 bases, with 15 bases between. Germline V gene sequence: CDR1 DFQATT, CDR2 SNEGSKA (reference sequence). This CDR3 is 15 amino acids long. The CDR3 region is CSASTQDYYKNIQYF. CDR3 DNA sequence: TGCAGTGCTAGTACACAGGACTACTACAAAAACATTCAGTACTTC.

The rearrangement joins TRBV12-5 to TRBJ2-2, with D hard to call. This CDR3 has 12 amino acids. Germline V gene lookup returns CDR1 LGHNT and CDR2 FRNRAP. V gave up 3 bases and J gave up 4 bases, with 3 bases separating them. CDR3 nucleotide sequence: TGTGCTAGTGGTTTAGCCACCGGGGAGCTGTTTTTT. Translating gives CASGLATGELFF.

The rearrangement joins TRBV30 to TRBJ2-7, with TRBD1 matching over 8 bases. Germline V gene data show CDR1 as GTSNPN and CDR2 as SVGIG (reference sequence). The CDR3 is made up of 12 amino acids. J lost 5 bases, V lost 3 bases, and 3 bases had no gene match. This CDR3 reads CAWSGQGHEQYF. The CDR3 DNA sequence: TGTGCCTGGAGCGGACAGGGCCACGAGCAGTACTTC.

The rearrangement joins TRBV6-2 or TRBV6-3 to TRBJ1-1, with no clear D. The CDR3 runs 15 residues. V was shortened by 0 bases and J by 3 bases, with 11 bases between the two germline ends. The germline V gene has CDR1 MNHEY and CDR2 SVGEGT. CDR3 protein: CASSYSSGEYTEAFF. CDR3 nucleotide sequence: TGTGCCAGCAGTTACTCGAGTGGGGAATACACTGAAGCTTTCTTT.

V gene TRBV5-1 combines with J gene TRBJ2-5; either TRBD1 or TRBD2 may fit D (5 bases each). The CDR3 covers 15 residues. CDR1 SGHRS and CDR2 YFSETQ come from the germline V gene. V was cut by 4 bases and J by 4 bases, with 17 bases left in between. CDR3 residues: CASSISGTKRETQYF. CDR3 bases: TGCGCCAGCAGCATAAGTGGGACCAAGCGAGAGACCCAGTACTTC.

The V call is TRBV24-1, the J call TRBJ1-2; 7 nucleotides line up with TRBD1. This CDR3 is built from 12 residues. Trimming took 9 bases from V and 7 from J; bases not matched to a gene: 7. Germline V gene lookup returns CDR1 KGHDR and CDR2 SFDVKD. CDR3 in amino acids: CATLSNRGGYTF. The CDR3 DNA is TGTGCCACCCTCTCAAACAGGGGTGGCTACACCTTC.

The chain couples TRBV6-5 to TRBJ2-7; 12 nucleotides agree with TRBD1. V lost 9 bases, J lost 5 bases, and 5 bases stayed unmatched. The CDR3 is 13 residues long. CDR1 MNHEY and CDR2 SVGAGI come from the germline V gene. The chain's CDR3 is CASPGQGANEQYF. The CDR3 DNA reads TGTGCCAGTCCGGGACAGGGGGCGAACGAGCAGTACTTC.

This chain joins TRBV7-2 and TRBJ2-2; D is unclear. The germline V gene has CDR1 SGHTA and CDR2 FQGNSA. V lost 5 bases to trimming and J lost 1 base, with 11 bases between them. CDR3 size: 15 residues. The CDR3 coding sequence is TGTGCCAGCAGCCCATCGGTGGTGAACACCGGGGAGCTGTTTTTT. Translated: CASSPSVVNTGELFF.

J is TRBJ2-2 and V is TRBV7-9; the D call may be TRBD1 or TRBD2 (5 bases each). Germline V lookup: CDR1 SEHNR, CDR2 FQNEAQ (reference sequence). The V gene lost 4 bases and the J gene lost 0 bases, with 12 bases spanning the gap. The CDR3 spans 16 residues. The CDR3 region has the DNA TGTGCCAGCAGCTGGACGGGACGGCCGAACACCGGGGAGCTGTTTTTT. Its protein product is CASSWTGRPNTGELFF.

The chain carries TRBV3-1 (or the pseudogene TRBV3-2) and TRBJ2-6; no reliable D call. Germline assignment: CDR1 LGHDT and CDR2 YNNKEL (reference sequence). CDR3 length equals 18 residues. Trimming left V 0 bases short and J 0 bases short, with 12 bases between. CDR3 in amino acids: CASSQDSRASSGANVLTF. The CDR3 bases are TGTGCCAGCAGCCAAGATTCAAGAGCCAGCTCTGGGGCCAACGTCCTGACTTTC.

V and J are TRBV27 and TRBJ1-1; 10 nucleotides agree with TRBD1. Trimming cost V 6 bases and J 11 bases; bases outside gene matches: 9. The germline V gene has CDR1 MNHEY and CDR2 SMNVEV (reference sequence). There are 13 residues in the CDR3. This CDR3 is CASRGQGRGYAFF. CDR3 coding DNA: TGTGCCAGCAGGGGACAGGGGAGGGGTTATGCTTTCTTT.

The V gene is TRBV9, the J gene TRBJ2-3; 10 bases are a match to TRBD2. The length of the CDR3 is 14 residues. Germline CDR1 is SGDLS and CDR2 is YYNGEE. V shed 7 bases and J 1 base; nucleotides not matched to a gene: 3. This chain's CDR3 is CASSSGGRTDTQYF. CDR3 sequence (DNA): TGTGCCAGCTCTAGCGGGGGACGCACAGATACGCAGTATTTT.

This sequence joins TRBV12-3 or TRBV12-4 and TRBJ1-1; D is ambiguous. Trimming cost V 5 bases and J 0 bases, with 7 bases left between them. The CDR3 spans 13 residues. CDR3 protein: CASSPLMNTEAFF. CDR3 coding DNA: TGTGCCAGCAGTCCCCTGATGAACACTGAAGCTTTCTTT.

The chain uses TRBV4-3 and TRBJ2-1, with 14 nucleotides matching TRBD2. The CDR3 has 15 residues. The ends lost 4 bases at V and 4 bases at J; junction bases unmatched: 0. Germline V CDR1 and CDR2: LGHNA, YSLEER. In DNA form, the CDR3 reads TGCGCCAGCAGCCGGACTAGCGGGGGGTACAATGAGCAGTTCTTC. This translates into CASSRTSGGYNEQFF.

This clone was found a few times. The chain is built from TRBV6-4 and TRBJ2-3, with 7 bases matching TRBD1. The V gene's germline CDR1 is MRHNA and CDR2 SNTAGT. The V gene end was trimmed by 6 bases and the J gene end by 2 bases; junction bases not matched to a gene: 5. This CDR3 has 14 residues. The CDR3 here is CASSRQGSTDTQYF. CDR3 bases: TGTGCCAGCAGCCGACAGGGCTCCACAGATACGCAGTATTTT.

This chain connects TRBV7-2 to TRBJ1-5; D is undetermined. Germline assignment: CDR1 SGHTA and CDR2 FQGNSA. V was shortened by 4 bases and J by 1 base, with 5 bases between the two germline ends. CDR3 length: 13 residues. The CDR3 region is CASSSMSNQPQHF. CDR3 bases: TGTGCCAGCAGCTCGATGAGCAATCAGCCCCAGCATTTT.

This clone was detected only once. V gene TRBV3-1 (or the pseudogene TRBV3-2) combines with J gene TRBJ2-3; 9 positions agree with TRBD2. Germline-derived CDR1 and CDR2 are LGHDT and YNNKEL (reference sequence). The CDR3 loop spans 17 amino acids. Trimming at V came to 1 base and at J to 2 bases, leaving 7 bases not matched to a gene. The CDR3 region is CASSQVKAGGTTDTQYF. The DNA of the CDR3 is TGTGCCAGCAGCCAAGTGAAAGCGGGGGGTACCACAGATACGCAGTATTTT.

The chain joins TRBV6-5 to TRBJ1-5; tentatively, D is TRBD1 (6 bases). In germline, CDR1 is MNHEY, CDR2 SVGAGI. V was cut by 5 bases and J by 3 bases, with 11 bases left in between. This CDR3 contains 14 residues. The CDR3 DNA follows: TGTGCCAGCAGTCCCTCAGGGGTCAATCAGCCCCAGCATTTT. Translation gives CASSPSGVNQPQHF.